Following are 31 T cell receptor beta chains from one sample sequenced in a study of technical replicates of blood from several donors. Using immunoSEQ multiplex PCR, the repertoire was profiled, and TCRdb retains in-frame clones only, with some absent. The sample lists some 74,000 clones; 95% were seen once. The sequencing input was T cells isolated from PBMCs. The receptor source for this set is a human donor in good health.

The chain recombines TRBV4-1 with TRBJ2-7; D gene unclear. CDR1 and CDR2 from the germline V gene are MGHRA and YSYEKL. The CDR3 has 11 amino acids. V gave up 2 bases and J gave up 5 bases, with 4 bases separating them. CDR3 nucleotide sequence: TGCGCCAGCAGCCAATATGACGAGCAGTACTTC. Amino acids: CASSQYDEQYF.

This CDR3 reads CASSLGGQLNEQFF. The DNA of the CDR3 is TGTGCCAGCAGCCTGGGTGGACAGTTGAATGAGCAGTTCTTC. J is TRBJ2-1 and V is TRBV11-3, with a weak D call TRBD1 (6 bases). This CDR3 region has 14 residues. V gave up 5 bases and J gave up 7 bases, with 15 bases separating them. From germline, CDR1 is SGHNT and CDR2 YENEEA. Full variable domain (outside the CDR3, taken from reference TRBV11-3 and TRBJ2-1): EAGVVQSPRYKIIEKKQPVAFWCNPISGHNTLYWYLQNLGQGPELLIRYENEEAVDDSQLPKDRFSAERLKGVDSTLKIQPAELGDSAVYLCASSLGGQLNEQFFGPGTRLTVL.

V is TRBV5-4 and J is TRBJ2-3, with TRBD2 as a possible D gene (7 bases). In germline, CDR1 is SGHNT, CDR2 YYREEE (reference sequence). CDR3 length: 15 residues. V was cut by 5 bases and J by 0 bases, with 13 bases left in between. Here the CDR3 reads CASRWGGFSTDTQYF. The CDR3 bases are TGTGCCAGCAGGTGGGGGGGCTTCAGCACAGATACGCAGTATTTT. Supplemented by reference TRBV5-4 and TRBJ2-3, the full variable domain reads ETGVTQSPTHLIKTRGQQVTLRCSSQSGHNTVSWYQQALGQGPQFIFQYYREEENGRGNFPPRFSGLQFPNYSSELNVNALELDDSALYLCASRWGGFSTDTQYFGPGTRLTVL.

V is TRBV6-4 and J is TRBJ2-2, with 7 bases matching TRBD2. Losses at the gene ends were 3 bases for V and 5 bases for J; bases not matched to a gene: 6. This CDR3 is built from 15 residues. Germline assignment: CDR1 MRHNA and CDR2 SNTAGT. CDR3 protein: CASSELAGETGELFF. Here the CDR3 DNA reads TGTGCCAGCAGTGAATTGGCGGGAGAAACCGGGGAGCTGTTTTTT.

The chain joins TRBV7-9 to TRBJ1-2; 10 bases match TRBD1. V dropped 6 bases and J dropped 6; count of bases not matched to a gene: 4. This CDR3 spans 13 amino acids. The V gene's germline CDR1 is SEHNR and CDR2 FQNEAQ (reference sequence). In DNA form, the CDR3 reads TGTGCCAGCAGTACGGGACAGGGGAATGGCTACACCTTC. Amino acid sequence: CASSTGQGNGYTF.

The V gene is TRBV19, the J gene TRBJ2-7; 9 bases map to TRBD1. With V trimmed by 3 bases and J by 4 bases, 1 base remained unmatched. The CDR3 runs to 13 residues. The germline V gene has CDR1 LNHDA and CDR2 SQIVND (reference sequence). The CDR3 protein is CASSIGTGYEQYF. The CDR3 region has the DNA TGTGCCAGTAGTATCGGGACAGGGTACGAGCAGTACTTC.

The J gene is TRBJ2-7, the V gene TRBV7-8, with D unresolved. Trimming pared 2 bases from V and 4 bases from J, leaving 12 bases between. This CDR3 contains 14 residues. Per germline, CDR1 SGHVS and CDR2 FQNEAQ. The CDR3 coding sequence is TGTGCCAGCAGCTTACGAGCCCCAGGTTACGAGCAGTACTTC. Amino acid sequence: CASSLRAPGYEQYF.

V and J are TRBV20-1 and TRBJ2-3; D gene unclear. The CDR3 has 10 amino acids. V was pared by 3 bases and J by 6 bases, with 4 bases between. CDR1 and CDR2 (germline): DFQATT, SNEGSKA (reference sequence). CDR3 in amino acids: CSASLDTQYF. The CDR3, as DNA: TGCAGTGCTAGTCTTGATACGCAGTATTTT.

The chain combines TRBV9 with TRBJ2-7, with 8 bases identical to TRBD1. The CDR3 is 15 amino acids. With 0 bases clipped from V and 3 bases from J, the junction kept 5 bases outside the gene matches. The germline CDR1 and CDR2 sequences are SGDLS and YYNGEE. CDR3 sequence: CASSVAVTGVYEQYF. The DNA of the CDR3 is TGTGCCAGCAGCGTAGCGGTGACAGGGGTCTACGAGCAGTACTTC.

This clone was recorded only once. The J gene is TRBJ1-4, the V gene TRBV27; the match to TRBD1 covers 8 bases. The germline V gene encodes CDR1 MNHEY and CDR2 SMNVEV (reference sequence). V dropped 4 bases and J dropped 8; count of bases not matched to a gene: 0. CDR3 size: 12 residues. The CDR3 loop is CASSWTGEKLFF. CDR3 sequence (DNA): TGTGCCAGCAGTTGGACAGGGGAAAAACTGTTTTTT.

The chain links TRBV4-2 to TRBJ1-1, with 10 positions matching TRBD1. The V gene's germline CDR1 is LGHNA and CDR2 YNFKEQ. This CDR3 is 16 amino acids long. J gave up 8 bases and V 1 base, and 10 bases lay outside the gene matches. The CDR3, as DNA: TGTGCCAGCAGCCAAGGGTCGGACAGGGGGTATTGGGAAGCTTTCTTT. Amino acid sequence: CASSQGSDRGYWEAFF.

The chain couples TRBV6-6 to TRBJ2-7; D may be TRBD2 (5 bases). CDR3 length: 15 amino acids. Germline-derived CDR1 and CDR2 are MNHNY and SVGAGI (reference sequence). The germline V and J ends were trimmed by 3 bases and 2 bases, with 14 bases remaining between them. The chain's CDR3 is CASSYRRGGAYEQYF. The CDR3 DNA sequence: TGTGCCAGCAGTTATCGTCGGGGTGGGGCCTACGAGCAGTACTTC.

This chain joins TRBV9 and TRBJ1-2; 8 nucleotides match TRBD1. The CDR3 runs to 16 residues. The ends lost 0 bases at V and 5 bases at J; junction bases unmatched: 9. Germline values: CDR1 SGDLS, CDR2 YYNGEE. The CDR3 region has the DNA TGTGCCAGCAGCGTAGGAGGGTCAGGGGGCTTGTATGGCTACACCTTC. Encoded protein: CASSVGGSGGLYGYTF. Based on the CDR3 plus reference TRBV9 and TRBJ1-2, the full variable domain is DSGVTQTPKHLITATGQRVTLRCSPRSGDLSVYWYQQSLDQGLQFLIQYYNGEERAKGNILERFSAQQFPDLHSELNLSSLELGDSALYFCASSVGGSGGLYGYTFGSGTRLTVV.

This chain connects TRBV27 to TRBJ1-3, with D perhaps TRBD1 (5 bases). The CDR3 covers 14 residues. V was trimmed by 0 bases and J by 4 bases, leaving 7 bases between them. Germline V gives CDR1 MNHEY, CDR2 SMNVEV (reference sequence). CDR3 DNA: TGTGCCAGCAGTTTATCGGGGGGGGGAAACACCATATATTTT. Translating gives CASSLSGGGNTIYF.

V usage is TRBV27 and J usage is TRBJ1-6; D is uncertain. V was pared by 3 bases and J by 5 bases, with 8 bases between. The CDR3 extends over 14 amino acids. The V gene's germline CDR1 is MNHEY and CDR2 SMNVEV (reference sequence). CDR3 loop: CASSFAQNNSPLHF. For the CDR3, the DNA is TGTGCCAGCAGTTTTGCTCAGAATAATTCACCCCTCCACTTT.

The chain couples TRBV14 to TRBJ1-3; TRBD1 matches 7 bases. V was clipped by 0 bases and J by 7 bases; unmatched bases: 6. The CDR3 covers 15 residues. The germline gives CDR1 SGHDN, CDR2 FVKESK. CDR3 residues: CASSQDLQGGNTIYF. CDR3 DNA sequence: TGTGCCAGCAGCCAAGATCTTCAAGGGGGCAACACCATATATTTT.

V gene TRBV11-3 combines with J gene TRBJ1-6; D uncertain. V lost 1 base and J 0 bases, leaving 7 bases between the germline ends. Germline V lookup: CDR1 SGHNT, CDR2 YENEEA. The CDR3 spans 16 residues. CDR3 loop: CASSLGRSSYNSPLHF. In DNA form, the CDR3 reads TGTGCCAGCAGCTTAGGCCGCAGCTCCTATAATTCACCCCTCCACTTT.

The chain recombines TRBV7-2 with TRBJ1-6; tentatively, D is TRBD1 (5 bases). Trimming removed 3 bases at V and 5 bases at J, with 11 bases between. Germline V gene data show CDR1 as SGHTA and CDR2 as FQGNSA. This CDR3 has 15 residues. The CDR3 loop reads CASSLDGGDNSPLHF. The DNA for the CDR3 is TGTGCCAGCAGCTTGGACGGGGGGGATAATTCACCCCTCCACTTT.

This clone was counted a single time. The chain links TRBV10-1 to TRBJ1-6, with D possibly TRBD1 on 6 matching bases. Germline CDR1 is WNHNN and CDR2 is SYGVQD (reference sequence). Deletions cut 6 bases from V and 9 bases from J, with 15 bases between. This CDR3 has 14 residues. The CDR3 DNA reads as TGCGCCAGCAGCGTTTCCAGGGGTGGTTCACCCCTCCACTTT. This encodes CASSVSRGGSPLHF.

CDR3 loop: CASRSKRLAGGSTDTQYF. The CDR3 DNA reads TGTGCCAGCCGCTCAAAAAGACTAGCGGGGGGGTCTACAGATACGCAGTATTTT. The rearrangement links TRBV27 to TRBJ2-3; 14 bases are shared with TRBD2. V shed 8 bases and J 3 bases; nucleotides not matched to a gene: 13. Looked up from germline, CDR1 is MNHEY and CDR2 is SMNVEV (reference sequence). CDR3 length equals 18 residues.

The gene calls are TRBV4-1 and TRBJ2-1, with D perhaps matching TRBD2 (7 bases). This CDR3 is built from 19 residues. V gave up 0 bases and J gave up 3 bases, with 21 bases separating them. Looked up from germline, CDR1 is MGHRA and CDR2 is YSYEKL. The CDR3 DNA follows: TGCGCCAGCAGCCAAGATCCCCCTCTGGCGGGGGCCTACTACAATGAGCAGTTCTTC. Translating it yields CASSQDPPLAGAYYNEQFF.

The V gene is TRBV19, the J gene TRBJ2-2, with a tentative D call TRBD1 (6 bases). Looked up from germline, CDR1 is LNHDA and CDR2 is SQIVND (reference sequence). The CDR3 length is 18 residues. Trimming removed 3 bases at V and 0 bases at J, with 17 bases between. In DNA form, the CDR3 reads TGTGCCAGTAGTATTCGGGACATCGGAGCCCCGAACACCGGGGAGCTGTTTTTT. Encoded protein: CASSIRDIGAPNTGELFF.

The rearrangement links TRBV19 to TRBJ1-1; D may be TRBD1 (5 bases). The CDR3 covers 15 residues. V lost 10 bases and J 1 base, leaving 19 bases between the germline ends. The germline V gene encodes CDR1 LNHDA and CDR2 SQIVND (reference sequence). The CDR3 bases are TGTGCCACCGCGACCGGCGGACAACCGAACACTGAAGCTTTCTTT. Its protein product is CATATGGQPNTEAFF.

The V call is TRBV19, the J call TRBJ1-4; D perhaps matches TRBD1 (5 bases). V was shortened by 1 base and J by 3 bases, with 6 bases between the two germline ends. Per the germline V gene, CDR1 is LNHDA and CDR2 is SQIVND (reference sequence). The CDR3 totals 14 residues. The CDR3 DNA follows: TGTGCCAGTAGTATAGGGGGGGCTAATGAAAAACTGTTTTTT. Translation gives CASSIGGANEKLFF.

V and J are TRBV28 and TRBJ2-4; 10 bases are shared with TRBD1. CDR1 and CDR2 (germline): MDHEN, SYDVKM. Trimming cost V 2 bases and J 7 bases; bases outside gene matches: 11. The CDR3 runs 17 residues. CDR3 sequence reads: CASSLPVVGQGGNIQYF. The CDR3, as DNA: TGTGCCAGCAGTTTACCAGTTGTCGGACAGGGGGGGAACATTCAGTACTTC.

In its sample, this clone was seen a few times. The chain joins TRBV30 to TRBJ1-2; D is perhaps TRBD1 (5 bases). The V end was cut by 6 bases, the J end by 7 bases, with 15 bases between. The germline V gene encodes CDR1 GTSNPN and CDR2 SVGIG (reference sequence). The CDR3 is 12 residues long. The CDR3 sequence is CACDRGLGGYTF. Written as DNA, the CDR3 is TGTGCCTGTGACCGGGGGTTGGGTGGCTACACCTTC.

V gene TRBV28 combines with J gene TRBJ1-5; tentatively, D is TRBD1 (6 bases). V lost 3 bases and J 4 bases, leaving 13 bases between the germline ends. Germline V lookup: CDR1 MDHEN, CDR2 SYDVKM. The CDR3 sequence is 15 residues long. CDR3 nucleotides: TGTGCCAGCAGTTTGGTGGGACAACTGAATCAGCCCCAGCATTTT. This translates into CASSLVGQLNQPQHF.

The chain combines TRBV9 with TRBJ2-3; perhaps TRBD2 as D (7 bases). The CDR3 spans 17 residues. Germline lookup yields CDR1 SGDLS and CDR2 YYNGEE. The V end was cut by 1 base, the J end by 2 bases, with 17 bases between. Written as DNA, the CDR3 is TGTGCCAGCAGCGTAAGGTCCGGCGGGGGCGACACAGATACGCAGTATTTT. It codes for CASSVRSGGGDTDTQYF.

This clone has just one count. This chain connects TRBV2 to TRBJ1-2; 7 bases align to TRBD1. The CDR3 runs to 14 residues. CDR1 and CDR2 (germline): SNHLY, FYNNEI. V trimming: 6 bases; J trimming: 4 bases; junction bases outside the gene matches: 8. CDR3 nucleotide sequence: TGTGCCAGCAGCCTGACAGGGCTCGGCTATGGCTACACCTTC. Amino acids: CASSLTGLGYGYTF.

This sequence joins TRBV5-1 and TRBJ2-2; D gene unclear. V was cut by 1 base and J by 7 bases, with 14 bases left in between. From germline, CDR1 is SGHRS and CDR2 YFSETQ. CDR3 length: 15 residues. CDR3 nucleotides: TGCGCCAGCAGCTTGTATCATAACCTCGGCGGGGAGCTGTTTTTT. It yields the protein CASSLYHNLGGELFF.

V gene TRBV30 combines with J gene TRBJ2-1; a possible D gene is TRBD1 (5 bases). Trimming left V 3 bases short and J 0 bases short, with 15 bases between. The CDR3 consists of 16 residues. CDR1 and CDR2 from the germline V gene are GTSNPN and SVGIG (reference sequence). DNA for the CDR3: TGTGCCTGGAGGCAACAGGCAACGAACTCCTACAATGAGCAGTTCTTC. Amino acid sequence: CAWRQQATNSYNEQFF.